The 28 T cell receptor beta chains listed next were all sequenced from one sample in a study of tumor and adjacent non-tumor tissue in lung cancer. Three rounds of nested PCR, following a modified ARM-PCR protocol, produced the TCRbeta library. TCRdb called the multiplex PCR reads again in MiXCR, with one record for every CDR3 protein. This table holds 90,000 to 110,000 distinct CDR3 sequences, about 63% found once. No cell sorting was done before RNA was extracted from the tissue. This non-tumor lung sample came from over 3 cm beyond the tumor edge. Sequenced: distant non-tumor lung tissue. The source is a man aged 60 to 69 with non-small cell lung cancer.

Points on this clonotype: Since a much larger clone is just one base distant, this may be a read error. The V gene is TRBV12-3 or TRBV12-4, the J gene TRBJ2-3; 9 bases fit TRBD2. The CDR3 is made up of 14 amino acids. This CDR3 is CTSSARGGTDTQYF. The DNA of the CDR3 is TGTACCAGCAGCGCGCGGGGGGGAACAGATACGCAGTATTTT.

CDR3 protein: CASSLWDGPGETQYF. Written as DNA, the CDR3 is TGTGCCAGCAGTTTATGGGACGGACCAGGAGAGACCCAGTACTTC. The chain couples TRBV27 to TRBJ2-5; perhaps D is TRBD1 or TRBD2 (5 bases each). The CDR3 extends over 15 amino acids. V was clipped by 1 base and J by 4 bases, with 13 bases between them. Germline V gene data show CDR1 as MNHEY and CDR2 as SMNVEV (reference sequence).

The chain recombines TRBV4-1 with TRBJ1-2; D remains ambiguous. V was clipped by 0 bases and J by 10 bases, with 18 bases between them. Germline V lookup: CDR1 MGHRA, CDR2 YSYEKL. The CDR3 has 15 residues. The CDR3 loop is CASSQDLLGLFDYTF. The CDR3 DNA is TGCGCCAGCAGCCAAGATTTGTTAGGGCTATTTGACTACACCTTC.

Details on this clonotype: The CDR3 carries no conserved terminal phenylalanine or tryptophan, so it likely arises from a read error. The chain joins TRBV11-3 to TRBJ2-1, with 11 bases identical to TRBD2. The germline V gene has CDR1 SGHNT and CDR2 YENEEA. The CDR3 sequence is 17 residues long. This CDR3 is CASSLDGTSGRRNDQFL. For the CDR3, the DNA is TGTGCCAGTAGCTTAGATGGTACTAGCGGGAGACGCAATGACCAGTTCCTC.

V and J are TRBV6-1 and TRBJ1-2, with a possible D match to TRBD1 (6 bases). V shed 2 bases and J shed 14 bases, with 15 bases lying between them. The CDR3 loop spans 12 amino acids. Germline CDR1 is MNHNS and CDR2 is SASEGT. CDR3 sequence (DNA): TGTGCCAGCAGTGAAATGAACAGGGAGAAAACCTTC. The encoded protein is CASSEMNREKTF.

In its sample, this clonotype was seen many times. The chain employs TRBV5-4 and TRBJ2-1, with D possibly matching TRBD2 (6 bases). The germline gives CDR1 SGHNT, CDR2 YYREEE (reference sequence). The CDR3 sequence is 14 residues long. V was cut by 0 bases and J by 5 bases, with 9 bases left in between. The CDR3 here is CASSLVAGNNEQFF. DNA for the CDR3: TGTGCCAGCAGCTTGGTGGCGGGAAACAATGAGCAGTTCTTC.

This clonotype appeared many times. The chain recombines TRBV4-2 with TRBJ2-3, with D unclear. V dropped 1 base and J dropped 3 bases, with 5 bases sitting between them. Germline V lookup: CDR1 LGHNA, CDR2 YNFKEQ. The CDR3 contains 13 residues. The CDR3 DNA is TGTGCCAGCAGCCAAGTGAGTACAGATACGCAGTATTTT. Translating gives CASSQVSTDTQYF.

On this clonotype itself: This is likely a read error, given that the CDR3 carries no conserved phenylalanine or tryptophan at its end. The chain employs TRBV11-2 and TRBJ2-1; TRBD2 matches 9 bases. The CDR3 length is 18 residues. From germline, CDR1 is SGHAT and CDR2 FQNNGV. V dropped 2 bases and J dropped 9; count of bases not matched to a gene: 17. The CDR3: CASSLKASGKAAWVEQFS. Written as DNA, the CDR3 is TGTGCCAGCAGCTTAAAAGCTAGCGGGAAGGCCGCGTGGGTTGAGCAGTTCTCC.

On this clonotype itself: A junction boundary mismatches the germline segment, possibly from a read error. J is TRBJ1-1 and V is TRBV6-5, with D perhaps matching TRBD1 (5 bases). The germline V gene encodes CDR1 MNHEY and CDR2 SVGAGI. This CDR3 spans 14 amino acids. The CDR3 region is CASRSGRKNTKAFF. In DNA form, the CDR3 reads TGTGCCAGCAGATCGGGACGGAAGAACACTAAAGCTTTCTTT.

For this clonotype: A much larger clone differs from this one at a single base, so this may be a read error. V usage is TRBV6-2 or TRBV6-3 and J usage is TRBJ2-7; D not certain. CDR3 length: 12 residues. The ends were cut back, 8 bases at V and 3 bases at J, with 11 bases in the middle. CDR1 is MNHEY and CDR2 is SVGEGT in the germline V gene. The CDR3 DNA follows: TGTGCCAGCGGTTCCCCTAACTACGAGCAGTACTTC. It yields the protein CASGSPNYEQYF.

As to this clonotype: Mismatch with germline at one junction end may stem from a read error. The chain couples TRBV6-1 to TRBJ1-1; D is unresolved. Germline V lookup: CDR1 MNHNS, CDR2 SASEGT. The CDR3 length is 14 residues. The CDR3 sequence is CASSGASRPSEASF. In nucleotides, the CDR3 is TGTGCCAGCAGTGGAGCCTCTCGACCCTCTGAAGCTTCCTTT.

On this clonotype itself: This likely comes from a read error, as the CDR3 has no conserved phenylalanine or tryptophan at its end. The gene calls are TRBV12-3 or TRBV12-4 and TRBJ2-1; TRBD2 aligns across 7 bases. Trimming at V came to 5 bases and at J to 8 bases, leaving 12 bases not matched to a gene. This CDR3 has 15 amino acids. CDR3 in DNA: TGTGCCAGCAGTCCCGGGGAGGGGATGTTCGATGAGCAGTTCTTA. Protein: CASSPGEGMFDEQFL.

A word on this clonotype: Likely a read error: the CDR3 ends without its conserved phenylalanine or tryptophan. The limits of the CDR3 on the DNA are not certain, so only TCRdb's listed CDR3 is given. The rearrangement links TRBV5-1 to TRBJ1-2; the D call in the table, TRBD1, was not verified against the DNA. CDR1 and CDR2 from the germline V gene are SGHRS and YFSETQ. The CDR3 adds up to 14 amino acids, both ends counted. CDR3 in amino acids: CASSLLLSAGGYII.

This clonotype was recorded many times. The chain couples TRBV12-3 or TRBV12-4 to TRBJ2-2; 8 bases match TRBD2. The V and J ends lost 0 bases and 6 bases, in that order; junction bases with no gene match: 9. The CDR3 sequence is 17 residues long. CDR3 nucleotides: TGTGCCAGCAGTTTAGCGCGACTAGCGTGGAATCCCGGGGAGCTGTTTTTT. Protein: CASSLARLAWNPGELFF.

Concerning this clonotype: Since a much larger clone is just one base distant, this may be a read error. This chain links TRBV7-2 with TRBJ2-7, with D possibly TRBD2 on 5 matching bases. V was pared by 1 base and J by 7 bases, with 17 bases between. The CDR3 is 15 amino acids. CDR1 is SGHTA and CDR2 is FQGNSA in the germline V gene. This CDR3 reads CASSLDPLTGREQYF. The CDR3 DNA reads as TGTGCCAGCAGCTTAGATCCCCTAACGGGAAGGGAGCAGTACTTC.

Concerning this clonotype: A much larger clone differs by one base, so this may be a read error. Because it lacks the conserved phenylalanine or tryptophan at the end, this CDR3 is likely a read error. The chain carries TRBV20-1 and TRBJ1-2; a weak D match, TRBD1 (5 bases). Germline values: CDR1 DFQATT, CDR2 SNEGSKA (reference sequence). The length of the CDR3 is 12 residues. V was pared by 4 bases and J by 8 bases, with 14 bases between. The CDR3 region is CSAKTGTVGYTL. DNA of the CDR3: TGCAGTGCTAAAACCGGGACGGTAGGCTACACCTTA.

A note on this clonotype: This may be a read error, as it is one base from a much larger clone. The chain uses TRBV28 and TRBJ2-1; 10 bases agree with TRBD2. CDR3 size: 16 residues. CDR1 and CDR2 (germline): MDHEN, SYDVKM. This CDR3 reads CASSRGLAKWSNEHFF. The CDR3 nucleotides are TGTGCCAGCAGTAGGGGACTAGCGAAATGGAGCAATGAGCACTTCTTC. Using reference TRBV28 and TRBJ2-1 for the parts outside the CDR3, the full variable domain is DVKVTQSSRYLVKRTGEKVFLECVQDMDHENMFWYRQDPGLGLRLIYFSYDVKMKEKGDIPEGYSVSREKKERFSLILESASTNQTSMYLCASSRGLAKWSNEHFFGPGTRLTVL.

As regards this clonotype: As the CDR3 is not closed by the conserved phenylalanine or tryptophan, this likely results from a read error. The CDR3 loop reads CSANEATQGGIVEQFS. The CDR3 DNA reads TGCAGCGCTAACGAGGCCACACAGGGTGGCATTGTTGAGCAGTTCTCC. The chain couples TRBV29-1 to TRBJ2-1, with a possible D match to TRBD1 (6 bases). V was pared by 7 bases and J by 9 bases, with 28 bases between. Germline CDR1 is SQVTM and CDR2 is ANQGSEA. This CDR3 is 16 amino acids long.

Of note for this clonotype: A read error is possible here, since a much larger clone lies one base away. This rearrangement joins TRBV7-9 to TRBJ2-5, with a tentative D call TRBD1 (5 bases). The CDR3 is 16 residues long. Germline V gives CDR1 SEHNR, CDR2 FQNEAQ (reference sequence). V was pared by 5 bases and J by 4 bases, with 20 bases between. The CDR3 spells CASSLQGFDFGETQYF. The CDR3 nucleotides are TGTGCCAGCAGCCTCCAGGGCTTCGACTTCGGAGAGACCCAGTACTTC.

CDR3 loop: CANSPVPSSGNTIYF. The CDR3 coding sequence is TGTGCAAACAGCCCGGTTCCCAGTTCGGGAAACACCATATATTTT. V gene TRBV5-5 combines with J gene TRBJ1-3, with no clear D. Germline CDR1 and CDR2: SGHKS and YYEKEE (reference sequence). The CDR3 consists of 15 residues.

This clonotype occurred a few times. Here the CDR3 reads CASEGSRGGYEQYF. In DNA, the CDR3 is TGTGCCAGCGAAGGATCGAGGGGCGGGTACGAGCAGTACTTC. The chain combines TRBV28 with TRBJ2-7; D could derive from TRBD1 or TRBD2 (5 bases each). Looked up from germline, CDR1 is MDHEN and CDR2 is SYDVKM. This CDR3 spans 14 amino acids. V lost 8 bases, J lost 4 bases, and 18 bases lay in between.

The J gene is TRBJ1-5, the V gene TRBV6-2 or TRBV6-3; tentatively, D is TRBD1 (5 bases). This CDR3 has 14 amino acids. The ends were cut back, 9 bases at V and 3 bases at J, with 15 bases in the middle. Germline CDR1 reads MNHEY; CDR2 reads SVGEGT. The CDR3 nucleotides are TGTGCCAGGAGTCACGGACAAGACAATCAGCCCCAGCATTTT. It encodes CARSHGQDNQPQHF.

The V gene is TRBV4-2, the J gene TRBJ2-2; D not certain. Trimming shortened V by 0 bases and J by 5 bases, and 13 bases separated the two germline ends. The CDR3 is 16 amino acids. Germline V lookup: CDR1 LGHNA, CDR2 YNFKEQ. CDR3 loop: CASSQDLAGETGELFF. As DNA, the CDR3 is TGTGCCAGCAGCCAAGATTTAGCTGGAGAAACCGGGGAGCTGTTTTTT.

On this clonotype itself: Likely a read error: the CDR3 ends without its conserved phenylalanine or tryptophan. The chain is built from TRBV11-2 and TRBJ2-1; 11 bases match TRBD2. The ends lost 5 bases at V and 8 bases at J; junction bases unmatched: 8. This CDR3 contains 15 residues. The germline V gene encodes CDR1 SGHAT and CDR2 FQNNGV. Written as DNA, the CDR3 is TGTGCCAGCAGCCCTCCGGGACTAGCGGCCCATGAGCAGTTCCTC. Encoded protein: CASSPPGLAAHEQFL.

The sample holds many counts of this clonotype. A much bigger clone sits one base away, suggesting this may be a read error. The chain employs TRBV11-2 and TRBJ2-2; possibly TRBD1 for D (6 bases). Germline V gene sequence: CDR1 SGHAT, CDR2 FQNNGV. The CDR3 is 13 residues long. CDR3 sequence (DNA): TGTGTCAGCAGCCTACAGGGCGCCGGGGAGCTGTTTTTT. Encoded protein: CVSSLQGAGELFF. Drawing the rest from reference TRBV11-2 and TRBJ2-2, the complete variable domain is EAGVAQSPRYKIIEKRQSVAFWCNPISGHATLYWYQQILGQGPKLLIQFQNNGVVDDSQLPKDRFSAERLKGVDSTLKIQPAKLEDSAVYLCVSSLQGAGELFFGEGSRLTVL.

As regards this clonotype: The conserved closing phenylalanine or tryptophan is absent in this CDR3, likely reflecting a read error. The chain uses TRBV4-1 and TRBJ2-7; a weak D match, TRBD1 (6 bases). Germline CDR1 MGHRA, CDR2 YSYEKL. This CDR3 region has 17 residues. CDR3 in amino acids: CASSQDPRTASPYVQYL. The DNA of the CDR3 is TGCGCCAGCAGCCAAGATCCTCGGACAGCTAGTCCCTACGTGCAGTACCTC.

This clonotype was seen a few times. A much more abundant neighbour one base away suggests this may be a read error. The genes are TRBV25-1 and TRBJ2-1; 11 bases map to TRBD2. CDR1 is MGHDK and CDR2 is SYGVNS in the germline V gene. The CDR3 loop spans 16 amino acids. Trimming cost V 0 bases and J 9 bases; bases outside gene matches: 7. The CDR3 reads CASSEYSGRAISEQFF. CDR3 nucleotide sequence: TGTGCCAGCAGTGAATATAGCGGGAGGGCAATCAGTGAGCAGTTCTTC.

This clonotype occurred a few times. Lacking the conserved final phenylalanine or tryptophan, this CDR3 likely reflects a read error. The chain combines TRBV6-1 with TRBJ2-4; D unclear. The V gene's germline CDR1 is MNHNS and CDR2 SASEGT. With 4 bases removed from V and 7 bases from J, the gap between germline ends came to 11 bases. The CDR3 spans 13 residues. The chain's CDR3 is CASSARDGNIQYL. The CDR3, as DNA: TGTGCCAGCAGTGCGAGAGACGGGAACATTCAGTACTTA.